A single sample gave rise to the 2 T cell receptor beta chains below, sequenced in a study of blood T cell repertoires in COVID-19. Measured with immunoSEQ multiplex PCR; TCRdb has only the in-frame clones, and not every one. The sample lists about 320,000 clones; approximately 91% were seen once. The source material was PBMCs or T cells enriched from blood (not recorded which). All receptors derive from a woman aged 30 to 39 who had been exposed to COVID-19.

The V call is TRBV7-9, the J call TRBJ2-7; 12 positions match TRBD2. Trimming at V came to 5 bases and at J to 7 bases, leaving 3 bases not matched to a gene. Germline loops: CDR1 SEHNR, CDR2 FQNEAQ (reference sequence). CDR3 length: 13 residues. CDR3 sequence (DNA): TGTGCCAGCAGCCCCGGACTAGCGGGGGAGCAGTACTTC. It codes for CASSPGLAGEQYF.

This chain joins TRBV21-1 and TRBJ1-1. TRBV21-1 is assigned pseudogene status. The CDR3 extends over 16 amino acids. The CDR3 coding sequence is TGTGCCAGCAGCAAAGAGGTCGGAGAGTTTAACACTGAAGCTTTCTTT. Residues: CASSKEVGEFNTEAFF.